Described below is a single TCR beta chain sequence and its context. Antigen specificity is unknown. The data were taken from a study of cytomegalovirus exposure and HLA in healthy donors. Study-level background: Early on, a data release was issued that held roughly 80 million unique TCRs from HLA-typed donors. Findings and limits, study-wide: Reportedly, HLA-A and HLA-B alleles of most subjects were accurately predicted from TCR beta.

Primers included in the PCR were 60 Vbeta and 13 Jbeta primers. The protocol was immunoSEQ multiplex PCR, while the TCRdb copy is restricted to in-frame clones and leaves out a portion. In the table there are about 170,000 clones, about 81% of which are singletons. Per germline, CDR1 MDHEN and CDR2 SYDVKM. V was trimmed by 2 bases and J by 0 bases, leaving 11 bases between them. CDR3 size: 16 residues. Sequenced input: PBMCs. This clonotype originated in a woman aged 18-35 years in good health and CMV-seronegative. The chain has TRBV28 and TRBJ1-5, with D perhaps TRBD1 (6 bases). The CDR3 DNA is TGTGCCAGCAGTTTAGAGGGGGAATATAGCAATCAGCCCCAGCATTTT. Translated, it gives CASSLEGEYSNQPQHF.